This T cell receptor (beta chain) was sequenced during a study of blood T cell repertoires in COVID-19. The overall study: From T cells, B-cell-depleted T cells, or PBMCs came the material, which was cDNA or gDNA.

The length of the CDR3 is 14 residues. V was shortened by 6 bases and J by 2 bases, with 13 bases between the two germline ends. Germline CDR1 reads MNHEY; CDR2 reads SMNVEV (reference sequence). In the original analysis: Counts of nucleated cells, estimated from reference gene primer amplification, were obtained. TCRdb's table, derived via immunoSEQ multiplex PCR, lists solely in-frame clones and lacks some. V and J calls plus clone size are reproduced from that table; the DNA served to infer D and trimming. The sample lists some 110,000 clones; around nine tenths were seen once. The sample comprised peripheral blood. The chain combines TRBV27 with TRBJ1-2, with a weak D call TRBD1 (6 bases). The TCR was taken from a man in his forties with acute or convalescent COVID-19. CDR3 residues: CASRPTGSNYGYTF. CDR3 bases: TGTGCCAGCAGGCCGACAGGAAGCAACTATGGCTACACCTTC.